The present TCR beta chain was sequenced within a study of metastatic and nonmetastatic thyroid tumors. Germline values: CDR1 SNHLY, CDR2 FYNNEI. Trimming shortened V by 3 bases and J by 8 bases, and 10 bases separated the two germline ends. The CDR3 has 12 amino acids. TCRdb re-analyzed the PCR reads using MiXCR. The sample contains more than 6,500 clones, roughly 30% of which appear only once. Ahead of thyroid surgery, no patient had received treatment of any kind. Specimen: adjacent normal tissue. The TCR originated in a female donor with papillary thyroid cancer or a benign thyroid nodule (not recorded which). Some clones in this sample may be carry-over from other donors' samples. The rearrangement joins TRBV2 to TRBJ1-2; D not resolved. Here the CDR3 reads CASSDFVEGYTF. CDR3 nucleotides: TGTGCCAGCAGTGACTTTGTGGAAGGCTACACCTTC. The entire variable domain, with the rest obtained from reference TRBV2 and TRBJ1-2, is as follows: EPEVTQTPSHQVTQMGQEVILRCVPISNHLYFYWYRQILGQKVEFLVSFYNNEISEKSEIFDDQFSVERPDGSNFTLKIRSTKLEDSAMYFCASSDFVEGYTFGSGTRLTVV.